These T cell receptor beta chains were read from a single sample in a study of beta chain features in type 1 diabetes. Clones were sequenced by immunoSEQ multiplex PCR, and TCRdb holds only the in-frame ones, with some missing. The table shows about 140,000 clones, with roughly 10% occurring only once. The sample comprised central memory CD4+ T cells from blood. The source of these receptors is a woman aged 40 to 50 in good health. Both conserved end residues are trimmed from each CDR3.

v_gene | CDR3aa
TRBV2 | ASIGTRYEQY
TRBV21-1 | ASSKVSTGVDYEQY
TRBV2 | ASRGRGGNTEAF
TRBV29-1 | SVGQVNTEAF
TRBV5-8 | ASGLWRLRGSPLH
TRBV7-2 | ASSLSDEQY
TRBV28 | ASRLGQTINEKLF
TRBV29-1 | SVKHRVQETQY
TRBV5-1 | ASSPRDPSSYNEQF
TRBV7-8 | ASSLLPSRTDTQY
TRBV10-3 | AMRSGGSTDTQY
TRBV2 | ASNGGLEPQH
TRBV7-6 | ASSRDRGDYEQY
TRBV5-4 | ASSPAGQGEDTQY
TRBV9 | ASSPEGQYYGYT
TRBV7-8 | ASSLVGRVYGYT
TRBV7-9 | ALPLAANEKLF
TRBV7-8 | ASSFRGYNEQF
TRBV11-3 | ASSLDEGETQY
TRBV4-1 | ASSQEWDRVDTQY
TRBV7-2 | ASSPRETQY
TRBV6-6 | ASKPGQGEGQY
TRBV29-1 | SVEGTATDLAKNIQY
TRBV5-5 | ASSLGTGKGETQY
TRBV2 | ASRLTSTNEKLF
TRBV4-3 | ASSQGGVSKTQY
TRBV18 | ASSPPRTATEAF
TRBV5-1 | ASSLGSAGYQRGEQF
TRBV7-2 | ASSLVGSAGANVLT
TRBV2 | ASSVQGTVETQY
TRBV9 | ASSARRGGPIADTQY
TRBV5-6 | ASSSYSGGYTDTQY
TRBV4-1 | ASSQDGDGGAFNEQF
TRBV6-6 | ASSYSGTLYEQY
TRBV29-1 | SAGIPSGGPEQF
TRBV6-5 | AARGDSYEQY
TRBV7-2 | ASSDRGRVQETQY
TRBV5-4 | ASSARDSDYGYT
TRBV10-3 | AISESWTSGNTGELF
TRBV5-4 | ASSLDGLVNEQF
TRBV7-2 | ASSWLGADEQY
TRBV7-8 | ASGRQGAPNQPQH
TRBV7-2 | ASSRGTSEETQY
TRBV28 | ASSLPGGDATAREQF
TRBV7-2 | ASSRTGQVQETQY